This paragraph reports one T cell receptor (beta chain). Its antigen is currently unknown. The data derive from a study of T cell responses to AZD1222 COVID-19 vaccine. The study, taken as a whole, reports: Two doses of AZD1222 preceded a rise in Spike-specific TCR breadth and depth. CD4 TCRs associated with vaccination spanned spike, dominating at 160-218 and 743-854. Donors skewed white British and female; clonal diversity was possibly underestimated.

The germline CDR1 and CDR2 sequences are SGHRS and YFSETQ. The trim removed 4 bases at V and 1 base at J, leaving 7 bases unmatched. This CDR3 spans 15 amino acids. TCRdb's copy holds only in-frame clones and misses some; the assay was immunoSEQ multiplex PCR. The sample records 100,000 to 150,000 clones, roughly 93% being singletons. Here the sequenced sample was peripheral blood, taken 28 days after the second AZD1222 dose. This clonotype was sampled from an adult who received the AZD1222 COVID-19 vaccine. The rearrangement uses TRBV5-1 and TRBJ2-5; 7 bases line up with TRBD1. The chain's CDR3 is CASSRGQAIQETQYF. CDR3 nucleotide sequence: TGCGCCAGCAGCAGAGGACAGGCTATCCAAGAGACCCAGTACTTC.